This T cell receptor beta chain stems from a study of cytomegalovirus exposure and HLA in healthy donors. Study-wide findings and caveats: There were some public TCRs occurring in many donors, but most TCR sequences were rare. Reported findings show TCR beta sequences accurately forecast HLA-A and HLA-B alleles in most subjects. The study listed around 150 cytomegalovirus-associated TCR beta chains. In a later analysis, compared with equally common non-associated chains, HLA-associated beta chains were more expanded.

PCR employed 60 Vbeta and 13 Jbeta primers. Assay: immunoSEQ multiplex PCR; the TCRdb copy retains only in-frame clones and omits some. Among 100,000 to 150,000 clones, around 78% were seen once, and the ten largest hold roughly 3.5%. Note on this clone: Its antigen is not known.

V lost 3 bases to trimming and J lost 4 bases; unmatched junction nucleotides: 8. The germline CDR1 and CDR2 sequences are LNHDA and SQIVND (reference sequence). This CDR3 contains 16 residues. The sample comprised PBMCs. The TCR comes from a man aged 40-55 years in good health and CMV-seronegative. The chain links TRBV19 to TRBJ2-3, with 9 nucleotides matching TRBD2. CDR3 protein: CASSIVLGGGADTQYF. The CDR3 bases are TGTGCCAGTAGTATCGTTCTTGGCGGGGGGGCAGATACGCAGTATTTT.